This T cell receptor (beta chain) was recorded in a study of cytomegalovirus exposure and HLA in healthy donors. The PCR contained 60 Vbeta and 13 Jbeta primers. Method: immunoSEQ multiplex PCR; TCRdb's copy keeps in-frame clones and lacks some. In the table there are around 78,000 clones, around three quarters of which are singletons. The study, taken as a whole, reports: Later analysis identified about 17,000 TCR beta sequences associated with HLA alleles, using a false discovery rate threshold of 0.05.

Note on this clone: Its specificity is unknown.

This clonotype was sampled from a male donor in good health and CMV-seronegative. The sequencing sample was made of PBMCs.

The DNA for the CDR3 is TGTGCCAGCAGCTCTTCAGGGGGTAGGGGCACAGATACGCAGTATTTT. Translating it yields CASSSSGGRGTDTQYF. This rearrangement joins TRBV7-2 to TRBJ2-3; TRBD1 matches at 7 bases. The CDR3 totals 16 residues. J was trimmed by 1 base and V by 4 bases; bases with no gene match: 8. CDR1 is SGHTA, CDR2 FQGNSA, per germline.